These 27 T cell receptor beta chains were all obtained from the same sample, sequenced in a study. TCRdb called the reads again in MiXCR, with one record for every CDR3 protein. The profile shows approximately 4,800 distinct CDR3 sequences, about 9.2% of them singletons. The sample taken for sequencing was CD4+ T cells from peripheral blood. These receptors were collected from a human donor with rheumatoid arthritis.

This chain connects TRBV19 to TRBJ1-6; the D gene is possibly TRBD1 (5 bases). V gave up 4 bases and J gave up 10 bases, with 11 bases separating them. The germline CDR1 and CDR2 sequences are LNHDA and SQIVND (reference sequence). CDR3 length: 13 residues. The CDR3 is CASSRQGDSPLHF. The DNA for the CDR3 is TGTGCCAGTAGTAGGCAGGGAGACTCACCCCTCCACTTT.

At least ten counts were recorded for this clonotype. This rearrangement joins TRBV7-2 to TRBJ2-7; 10 bases are a match to TRBD2. Germline CDR1 reads SGHTA; CDR2 reads FQGNSA. The V and J ends lost 5 bases and 6 bases, in that order; junction bases with no gene match: 4. This CDR3 contains 13 residues. CDR3 DNA: TGTGCCAGCAGCCCCTGGACTAGCGGCGAGCAGTACTTC. Its protein product is CASSPWTSGEQYF.

This clonotype was seen many times. The rearrangement uses TRBV4-2 and TRBJ1-1, with D tentatively TRBD1 (6 bases). This CDR3 is 15 amino acids long. Germline V gene data show CDR1 as LGHNA and CDR2 as YNFKEQ. V lost 5 bases to trimming and J lost 0 bases, with 13 bases between them. CDR3 protein: CASSSAQGMNTEAFF. CDR3 nucleotide sequence: TGTGCCAGCAGCAGTGCGCAGGGGATGAACACTGAAGCTTTCTTT.

In this sample, this clonotype is medium-sized. The CDR3 loop is CASSNGNNEQFF. The CDR3 bases are TGTGCCAGCTCGAACGGCAACAATGAGCAGTTCTTC. The gene calls are TRBV11-3 and TRBJ2-1; D is uncertain. The CDR3 sequence is 12 residues long. Germline V gene data show CDR1 as SGHNT and CDR2 as YENEEA. Trimming pared 8 bases from V and 5 bases from J, leaving 10 bases between.

This clonotype is judged medium-sized. The chain links TRBV2 to TRBJ2-3; D not certain. V shed 6 bases and J shed 6 bases, with 13 bases lying between them. The V gene's germline CDR1 is SNHLY and CDR2 FYNNEI. The CDR3 runs 13 residues. Here the CDR3 reads CASSQVLGDTQYF. The DNA of the CDR3 is TGTGCCAGCAGCCAAGTGTTGGGGGATACGCAGTATTTT.

This clonotype is labeled as medium-sized. The J gene is TRBJ2-1, the V gene TRBV20-1, with D tentatively TRBD1 or TRBD2 (5 bases each). V was clipped by 3 bases and J by 10 bases, with 13 bases between them. The CDR3 covers 12 residues. In germline, CDR1 is DFQATT, CDR2 SNEGSKA (reference sequence). CDR3 in amino acids: CSARDPGTEQFF. The DNA for the CDR3 is TGCAGTGCTAGGGACCCCGGGACCGAGCAGTTCTTC.

This clonotype rates as medium-sized. The rearrangement links TRBV10-3 to TRBJ2-5; TRBD2 aligns across 12 bases. The germline V gene has CDR1 ENHRY and CDR2 SYGVKD. V was clipped by 5 bases and J by 4 bases; unmatched bases: 8. This CDR3 spans 16 amino acids. This CDR3 reads CAISQLAGGSVETQYF. The CDR3 DNA sequence: TGTGCCATCAGTCAACTAGCGGGAGGTTCGGTAGAGACCCAGTACTTC.

Relative to its sample, this clonotype is medium-sized. The rearrangement links TRBV5-1 to TRBJ2-1; 7 bases match TRBD2. V trimming: 4 bases; J trimming: 4 bases; junction bases outside the gene matches: 5. Germline loops: CDR1 SGHRS, CDR2 YFSETQ. The CDR3 extends over 14 amino acids. The CDR3 region has the DNA TGCGCCAGCAGCGCGTCTAGCGGATACAATGAGCAGTTCTTC. It translates to CASSASSGYNEQFF.

In its sample, this clonotype is medium-sized. The V gene is TRBV20-1, the J gene TRBJ2-7; TRBD1 is a possible D gene (6 bases). The V end was cut by 7 bases, the J end by 4 bases, with 11 bases between. CDR1 and CDR2 (germline): DFQATT, SNEGSKA (reference sequence). The CDR3 has 11 amino acids. The CDR3 DNA reads as TGCAGTGGGGAACAGGGATACGAGCAGTACTTC. Its translation: CSGEQGYEQYF.

By sample fraction, this clonotype is medium-sized. The chain employs TRBV24-1 and TRBJ1-2; D is unclear. The V gene lost 4 bases and the J gene lost 8 bases, with 13 bases spanning the gap. There are 13 residues in the CDR3. Germline CDR1 is KGHDR and CDR2 is SFDVKD. CDR3 coding DNA: TGTGCCACCAGTGACCCCGACGTGGAGGGCTACACCTTC. Translated: CATSDPDVEGYTF.

This clonotype ranks as medium-sized (0.01 to 0.1%). J is TRBJ2-7 and V is TRBV5-1; D gene unclear. Germline CDR1 SGHRS, CDR2 YFSETQ. Trimming cost V 0 bases and J 3 bases, with 7 bases left between them. CDR3 length: 13 residues. CDR3 protein: CASSLDQDYEQYF. In DNA, the CDR3 is TGCGCCAGCAGCTTGGACCAGGACTACGAGCAGTACTTC.

Many counts were recorded for this clonotype. The genes are TRBV7-9 and TRBJ1-1; maybe TRBD1 (5 bases). The CDR3 runs to 15 residues. CDR1 is SEHNR, CDR2 FQNEAQ, per germline (reference sequence). V was shortened by 0 bases and J by 10 bases, with 18 bases between the two germline ends. The CDR3 sequence: CASSLAGGAGTGAFF. The CDR3 DNA follows: TGTGCCAGCAGCTTAGCGGGAGGGGCCGGCACCGGAGCTTTCTTT.

This clonotype was observed many times. The chain combines TRBV9 with TRBJ2-5; D remains unclear. Deletions cut 5 bases from V and 0 bases from J, with 17 bases between. The length of the CDR3 is 16 residues. Germline loops: CDR1 SGDLS, CDR2 YYNGEE. CDR3 sequence: CASSLGGRNNQETQYF. The CDR3 bases are TGTGCCAGCAGTCTTGGTGGCCGGAATAACCAAGAGACCCAGTACTTC. The entire variable domain, with the rest obtained from reference TRBV9 and TRBJ2-5, is as follows: DSGVTQTPKHLITATGQRVTLRCSPRSGDLSVYWYQQSLDQGLQFLIQYYNGEERAKGNILERFSAQQFPDLHSELNLSSLELGDSALYFCASSLGGRNNQETQYFGPGTRLLVL.

This clonotype was seen at least ten times. The genes are TRBV12-3 or TRBV12-4 and TRBJ2-5; no clear D. V lost 3 bases, J lost 5 bases, and 10 bases lay in between. The CDR3 length is 13 residues. The CDR3 DNA reads as TGTGCCAGCAGTTTTAGCTTGGGGGAGACCCAGTACTTC. Translating gives CASSFSLGETQYF.

This clonotype is medium-sized by share. V gene TRBV9 combines with J gene TRBJ2-1; TRBD2 matches 14 bases. This CDR3 is built from 17 residues. V lost 3 bases and J lost 8; bases outside the gene matches: 10. CDR1 SGDLS and CDR2 YYNGEE come from the germline V gene. The CDR3 spells CASSAAGTSGSTHEQFF. The CDR3 coding sequence is TGTGCCAGCAGCGCCGCCGGGACTAGCGGGAGTACCCATGAGCAGTTCTTC.

The chain has TRBV7-9 and TRBJ1-4; 8 positions match TRBD1. J lost 7 bases, V lost 5 bases, and 6 bases had no gene match. CDR1 is SEHNR, CDR2 FQNEAQ, per germline (reference sequence). The CDR3 is 14 residues long. The CDR3 DNA is TGTGCCAGCAGCACCGGACAGGGTTTTGAAAAACTGTTTTTT. Its translation is CASSTGQGFEKLFF.

By frequency in the sample, this clonotype is medium-sized (0.01 to 0.1%). The J gene is TRBJ2-5, the V gene TRBV7-2; D remains unclear. The CDR3 covers 12 residues. CDR1 is SGHTA and CDR2 is FQGNSA in the germline V gene. Trimming shortened V by 2 bases and J by 5 bases, and 6 bases separated the two germline ends. The CDR3, as DNA: TGTGCCAGCAGCTTAAATCGTGAGACCCAGTACTTC. Its protein is CASSLNRETQYF.

This clonotype was found many times. The J gene is TRBJ2-1, the V gene TRBV11-3; 11 nucleotides align to TRBD2. This CDR3 contains 17 residues. Germline V gene data show CDR1 as SGHNT and CDR2 as YENEEA. Trimming at V came to 2 bases and at J to 4 bases, leaving 7 bases not matched to a gene. The CDR3 loop reads CASSLPRLAGTYNEQFF. The CDR3 DNA follows: TGTGCCAGCAGCTTACCCCGACTAGCGGGAACGTACAATGAGCAGTTCTTC.

This clonotype is categorized as medium-sized. The V and J genes are TRBV7-8 and TRBJ1-5; a weak D match, TRBD1 (5 bases). The V gene lost 5 bases and the J gene lost 1 base, with 12 bases spanning the gap. The CDR3 has 15 residues. CDR1 and CDR2 from the germline V gene are SGHVS and FQNEAQ. The CDR3 protein is CASSPQGRSNQPQHF. DNA of the CDR3: TGTGCCAGCAGCCCTCAGGGAAGGAGCAATCAGCCCCAGCATTTT. The complete variable domain, with remaining parts taken from reference TRBV7-8 and TRBJ1-5, reads GAGVSQSPRYKVAKRGQDVALRCDPISGHVSLFWYQQALGQGPEFLTYFQNEAQLDKSGLPSDRFFAERPEGSVSTLKIQRTQQEDSAVYLCASSPQGRSNQPQHFGDGTRLSIL.

The rearrangement uses TRBV7-3 and TRBJ2-5; TRBD2 might be the D (6 bases). The CDR3 totals 16 residues. Trimming cost V 1 base and J 2 bases, with 14 bases left between them. Per the germline V gene, CDR1 is SGHTA and CDR2 is FQGTGA. The CDR3 region is CASSLSPGSGQETQYF. The CDR3 DNA follows: TGTGCCAGCAGCTTAAGTCCCGGGAGTGGGCAAGAGACCCAGTACTTC.

As regards this clonotype: A read error may be the cause here, since a much bigger clone is one base away. J is TRBJ1-1 and V is TRBV10-3; the D gene is possibly TRBD1 (6 bases). The CDR3 length is 13 residues. Deletions cut 9 bases from V and 4 bases from J, with 15 bases between. CDR1 is ENHRY and CDR2 is SYGVKD in the germline V gene. The CDR3 bases are TGTGCCATAGCGGACAGTGGGGGCACTGAAGCTTTCTTT. It is translated as CAIADSGGTEAFF.

This clonotype qualifies as medium-sized. This rearrangement joins TRBV20-1 to TRBJ1-1; 9 positions match TRBD1. Trimming cost V 6 bases and J 1 base; bases outside gene matches: 6. In germline, CDR1 is DFQATT, CDR2 SNEGSKA (reference sequence). This CDR3 is 14 amino acids long. The CDR3 DNA follows: TGCAGTGCAAAACCGGGACAGGGGAACACTGAAGCTTTCTTT. It yields the protein CSAKPGQGNTEAFF.

This clonotype has a handful of counts. The chain links TRBV29-1 to TRBJ2-5; 10 bases line up with TRBD1. V shed 6 bases and J 5 bases; nucleotides not matched to a gene: 9. Germline values: CDR1 SQVTM, CDR2 ANQGSEA. This CDR3 spans 14 amino acids. The CDR3 here is CSVKPTGGRETQYF. For the CDR3, the DNA is TGCAGCGTGAAACCGACAGGGGGCAGGGAGACCCAGTACTTC.

This clonotype was recorded at least ten times. This chain links TRBV5-6 with TRBJ2-1; 10 nucleotides match TRBD1. The J segment lost 7 bases and the V segment lost 4 bases, leaving 11 bases of the junction unmatched. The germline V gene has CDR1 SGHDT and CDR2 YYEEEE. There are 16 residues in the CDR3. For the CDR3, the DNA is TGTGCCAGCAGCAGTTCGACAGGGGGCATAGGGAATGAGCAGTTCTTC. This codes for CASSSSTGGIGNEQFF.

This clonotype is medium-sized in the sample. J is TRBJ2-3 and V is TRBV5-1, with TRBD1 identical over 7 bases. Germline V gene lookup returns CDR1 SGHRS and CDR2 YFSETQ. V shed 4 bases and J 3 bases; nucleotides not matched to a gene: 5. The length of the CDR3 is 14 residues. CDR3 sequence reads: CASSPDRATDTQYF. The CDR3 DNA follows: TGCGCCAGCAGCCCCGACAGGGCAACAGATACGCAGTATTTT.

This clonotype is labeled medium-sized. V gene TRBV12-3 or TRBV12-4 combines with J gene TRBJ2-3; D not resolved. V was clipped by 7 bases and J by 4 bases, with 12 bases between them. The CDR3 consists of 13 residues. The CDR3 loop is CASTKGSPDTQYF. CDR3 sequence (DNA): TGTGCCAGCACCAAAGGAAGCCCAGATACGCAGTATTTT.

This clonotype was detected only a few times. The J gene is TRBJ2-1, the V gene TRBV19; TRBD2 aligns across 8 bases. Germline V gene sequence: CDR1 LNHDA, CDR2 SQIVND (reference sequence). Germline trimming cut 7 bases from V and 6 bases from J; bases unmatched to any gene: 11. The length of the CDR3 is 15 residues. In DNA, the CDR3 is TGTGCCAGTATTCGTGGAGCGGGAGTTGGCAATGAGCAGTTCTTC. This codes for CASIRGAGVGNEQFF.